These 23 T cell receptor beta chains came from one sample sequenced in a study of cytomegalovirus exposure and HLA in healthy donors. The PCR made use of 60 Vbeta and 13 Jbeta primers. The repertoire was sequenced with immunoSEQ multiplex PCR; TCRdb's copy has only in-frame clones and lacks some. The sample records some 96,000 clones, roughly three quarters being singletons. Input material: PBMCs. These receptor sequences come from a woman in her sixties or seventies in good health and CMV-seronegative.

The CDR3 spells CASSLNGAGVHNEQFF. DNA for the CDR3: TGTGCCAGCAGCTTGAATGGAGCGGGAGTTCACAATGAGCAGTTCTTC. This sequence joins TRBV5-4 and TRBJ2-1, with 8 nucleotides matching TRBD2. The CDR3 totals 16 residues. The germline V gene has CDR1 SGHNT and CDR2 YYREEE (reference sequence). J was trimmed by 5 bases and V by 1 base; bases with no gene match: 8.

V gene TRBV4-3 combines with J gene TRBJ2-7; 9 nucleotides match TRBD2. V dropped 0 bases and J dropped 4; count of bases not matched to a gene: 4. Germline V lookup: CDR1 LGHNA, CDR2 YSLEER. CDR3 size: 15 residues. In DNA, the CDR3 is TGCGCCAGCAGCCAAGAGTGGCTAGCGGGGTACGAGCAGTACTTC. This encodes CASSQEWLAGYEQYF.

This rearrangement joins TRBV27 to TRBJ2-3; TRBD1 matches at 8 bases. The CDR3 runs 16 residues. Germline trimming cut 3 bases from V and 6 bases from J; bases unmatched to any gene: 11. From germline, CDR1 is MNHEY and CDR2 SMNVEV (reference sequence). CDR3 DNA: TGTGCCAGCAGTTTCCAGGGGGCCCAATATGGGGATACGCAGTATTTT. It codes for CASSFQGAQYGDTQYF.

The chain uses TRBV27 and TRBJ1-2; 7 nucleotides align to TRBD1. CDR1 and CDR2 from the germline V gene are MNHEY and SMNVEV (reference sequence). The CDR3 is made up of 13 amino acids. Trimming took 4 bases from V and 4 from J; bases not matched to a gene: 3. The CDR3 is CASSSGQLYGYTF. DNA for the CDR3: TGTGCCAGCAGTTCGGGACAGCTCTATGGCTACACCTTC.

This clone was detected only a few times. The chain employs TRBV4-1 and TRBJ1-2; D uncertain. The CDR3 extends over 16 amino acids. The V end was cut by 0 bases, the J end by 4 bases, with 15 bases between. CDR1 is MGHRA and CDR2 is YSYEKL in the germline V gene. CDR3 in amino acids: CASSQDRGPMAYGYTF. The CDR3 nucleotides read TGCGCCAGCAGCCAAGATCGTGGGCCCATGGCCTATGGCTACACCTTC.

The chain joins TRBV6-5 to TRBJ2-5, with no clear D. The closer fit of TRBJ2-7 to the DNA end suggests the J call may be wrong. Germline V gene sequence: CDR1 MNHEY, CDR2 SVGAGI. CDR3 length equals 15 residues. The CDR3 loop is CASSYSSVPQYEQYF. CDR3 coding DNA: TGTGCCAGCAGTTACTCGTCGGTACCTCAATACGAGCAGTACTTC.

This chain joins TRBV18 and TRBJ1-4, with 9 nucleotides matching TRBD1. The CDR3 has 13 residues. The junction had 1 base not matched to a gene; V was cut back by 3 bases and J by 8 bases. Germline values: CDR1 KGHSH, CDR2 LQKENI. CDR3 in amino acids: CASSPGTGEKLFF. In DNA, the CDR3 is TGTGCCAGCTCACCGGGGACAGGGGAAAAACTGTTTTTT.

This rearrangement joins TRBV15 to TRBJ1-2; 7 bases match TRBD1. J was trimmed by 5 bases and V by 5 bases; bases with no gene match: 11. Germline V gene lookup returns CDR1 LNHNV and CDR2 YYDKDF (reference sequence). This CDR3 has 15 amino acids. This CDR3 reads CATSQNPGQLYGYTF. The CDR3 DNA sequence: TGTGCCACCAGCCAGAATCCGGGACAGCTTTATGGCTACACCTTC. Together with reference TRBV15 and TRBJ1-2, the CDR3 gives the full variable domain: DAMVIQNPRYQVTQFGKPVTLSCSQTLNHNVMYWYQQKSSQAPKLLFHYYDKDFNNEADTPDNFQSRRPNTSFCFLDIRSPGLGDTAMYLCATSQNPGQLYGYTFGSGTRLTVV.

The J gene is TRBJ1-5, the V gene TRBV6-5, with D possibly being TRBD1 (5 bases). With 8 bases removed from V and 5 bases from J, the gap between germline ends came to 16 bases. Germline CDR1 MNHEY, CDR2 SVGAGI. The CDR3 runs 14 residues. The CDR3 is CASSASFRDQPQHF. The CDR3, as DNA: TGTGCCAGCTCCGCTTCATTCAGGGATCAGCCCCAGCATTTT.

This clone was seen a few times. The chain joins TRBV5-5 to TRBJ1-5; D call uncertain. Per germline, CDR1 SGHKS and CDR2 YYEKEE (reference sequence). The V and J ends lost 5 bases and 4 bases respectively, with 13 bases between them. This CDR3 has 14 residues. This CDR3 is CASSQQVLNQPQHF. The CDR3 region has the DNA TGTGCCAGCAGTCAGCAGGTTTTGAATCAGCCCCAGCATTTT. Full variable domain (missing parts from reference TRBV5-5 and TRBJ1-5): DAGVTQSPTHLIKTRGQQVTLRCSPISGHKSVSWYQQVLGQGPQFIFQYYEKEERGRGNFPDRFSARQFPNYSSELNVNALLLGDSALYLCASSQQVLNQPQHFGDGTRLSIL.

The chain is built from TRBV10-1 and TRBJ1-1, with no clear D. CDR1 is WNHNN, CDR2 SYGVQD, per germline (reference sequence). The CDR3 is 13 amino acids. Trimming removed 8 bases at V and 3 bases at J, with 13 bases between. The CDR3 sequence: CASGRERDTEAFF. CDR3 nucleotide sequence: TGCGCCAGCGGGCGGGAAAGGGACACTGAAGCTTTCTTT.

The chain is built from TRBV6-5 and TRBJ1-2; D is uncertain. The V end was cut by 5 bases, the J end by 4 bases, with 11 bases between. CDR3 length: 13 amino acids. CDR1 is MNHEY and CDR2 is SVGAGI in the germline V gene. This CDR3 reads CASSPRVSYGYTF. The CDR3 DNA reads as TGTGCCAGCAGTCCTCGGGTCTCCTATGGCTACACCTTC.

The V call is TRBV7-9, the J call TRBJ2-7; D might be TRBD2 (5 bases). The CDR3 contains 12 residues. The V end lost 3 bases, the J end lost 6 bases, and 9 bases lay between the germline ends. CDR1 and CDR2 (germline): SEHNR, FQNEAQ (reference sequence). The CDR3: CASSFRGGEQYF. CDR3 DNA: TGTGCCAGCAGCTTCCGGGGTGGCGAGCAGTACTTC.

The chain links TRBV28 to TRBJ2-1; 7 positions agree with TRBD2. Germline lookup yields CDR1 MDHEN and CDR2 SYDVKM. The CDR3 is made up of 18 amino acids. J lost 2 bases, V lost 7 bases, and 17 bases had no gene match. The CDR3 region is CASTPVEGRTRTYNEQFF. CDR3 in DNA: TGTGCCAGCACCCCCGTAGAGGGGCGGACTAGGACCTACAATGAGCAGTTCTTC.

This chain joins TRBV6-5 and TRBJ2-7, with D maybe TRBD1 (5 bases). This CDR3 is 12 amino acids long. The germline V gene has CDR1 MNHEY and CDR2 SVGAGI. V was cut by 6 bases and J by 4 bases, with 10 bases left in between. The CDR3 DNA reads as TGTGCCAGCAGAACAGGTTTATACGAGCAGTACTTC. Translation: CASRTGLYEQYF.

Here the CDR3 DNA reads TGTGCCAGCAGCTTGGGAGTGGGTGGCTACACCTTC. Its translation: CASSLGVGGYTF. This chain links TRBV7-9 with TRBJ1-2; D call uncertain. The CDR3 totals 12 residues. V was shortened by 3 bases and J by 7 bases, with 9 bases between the two germline ends. The V gene's germline CDR1 is SEHNR and CDR2 FQNEAQ (reference sequence).

This chain links TRBV5-1 with TRBJ2-7; 10 bases map to TRBD1. Germline V CDR1 and CDR2: SGHRS, YFSETQ. The trim removed 6 bases at V and 3 bases at J, leaving 6 bases unmatched. There are 14 residues in the CDR3. CDR3 sequence reads: CASTLDRGGYEQYF. In nucleotides, the CDR3 is TGCGCCAGCACCCTGGACAGGGGGGGCTACGAGCAGTACTTC.

The chain links TRBV4-1 to TRBJ2-7; possibly TRBD2 for D (5 bases). V lost 5 bases to trimming and J lost 2 bases, with 13 bases between them. This CDR3 has 14 amino acids. From germline, CDR1 is MGHRA and CDR2 YSYEKL. Here the CDR3 reads CASSATLGTYEQYF. DNA of the CDR3: TGCGCCAGCAGCGCCACACTAGGCACCTACGAGCAGTACTTC.

The J gene is TRBJ2-1, the V gene TRBV19, with unresolved D. Germline CDR1 LNHDA, CDR2 SQIVND (reference sequence). Trimming shortened V by 3 bases and J by 6 bases, and 6 bases separated the two germline ends. The CDR3 runs to 12 residues. The CDR3 protein is CASSMALNEQFF. For the CDR3, the DNA is TGTGCCAGTAGTATGGCTCTCAATGAGCAGTTCTTC.

This clone was seen a handful of times. The rearrangement uses TRBV9 and TRBJ1-1; a weak D match, TRBD1 (5 bases). V dropped 3 bases and J dropped 4 bases, with 10 bases sitting between them. CDR3 length: 13 residues. The V gene's germline CDR1 is SGDLS and CDR2 YYNGEE. This chain's CDR3 is CASSGRVGTEAFF. The CDR3 bases are TGTGCCAGCAGCGGCAGGGTTGGCACTGAAGCTTTCTTT.

The chain has TRBV7-2 and TRBJ1-6, with TRBD1 identical over 7 bases. V lost 5 bases, J lost 0 bases, and 7 bases stayed unmatched. The germline V gene encodes CDR1 SGHTA and CDR2 FQGNSA. This CDR3 contains 17 residues. The CDR3: CASSPGTASSYNSPLHF. The CDR3 DNA reads TGTGCCAGCAGCCCTGGGACAGCCAGCTCCTATAATTCACCCCTCCACTTT.

The chain recombines TRBV2 with TRBJ1-5; D call uncertain. Trimming removed 2 bases at V and 4 bases at J, with 9 bases between. In germline, CDR1 is SNHLY, CDR2 FYNNEI. CDR3 length: 14 residues. The CDR3 sequence is CASSELAVNQPQHF. As DNA, the CDR3 is TGTGCCAGCAGTGAATTAGCAGTAAATCAGCCCCAGCATTTT.

The CDR3 coding sequence is TGTGCCAGCAGTCTCCCCGGGACAGGGAGTTACGAGCAGTACTTC. It specifies CASSLPGTGSYEQYF. The V call is TRBV28, the J call TRBJ2-7, with 9 bases fitting TRBD1. This CDR3 has 15 amino acids. The ends lost 5 bases at V and 4 bases at J; junction bases unmatched: 9. Germline CDR1 reads MDHEN; CDR2 reads SYDVKM.